Listed below are T cell receptor beta chains from one sample, sequenced in a study of regulatory and conventional T cells in RAG deficiency. Profiling relied on immunoSEQ multiplex PCR, and the TCRdb table lists in-frame clones only, not all of them. The sample contains roughly 28,000 clones, around nine tenths of which appear only once. The same sample was also studied in work on regulatory T cells.

The source material was Tregs sorted from blood. The receptors stem from a human donor in good health. Both conserved end residues are part of each CDR3. Each record gives: J gene, V gene, CDR3 length, D gene, clone size, CDR3 protein, CDR3 DNA. The D gene is left open where the match is weak. Some rows mark clone size as missing; the rest say once, few, many or name a class of expanded clone.

j_gene: TRBJ1-1
v_gene: TRBV7-9
len: 14
d_gene: TRBD1
abundance: -
CDR3aa: CASTRQGRGTEAFF
CDR3nt: TGTGCCAGCACAAGACAGGGAAGGGGGACTGAAGCTTTCTTT

j_gene: TRBJ2-5
v_gene: TRBV10-3
len: 13
d_gene: TRBD1
abundance: -
CDR3aa: CAIRGQGGETQYF
CDR3nt: TGTGCCATCAGGGGACAGGGCGGAGAGACCCAGTACTTC

j_gene: TRBJ1-1
v_gene: TRBV10-3
len: 13
d_gene: -
abundance: -
CDR3aa: CAMTATVGNEAFF
CDR3nt: TGTGCCATGACAGCCACAGTGGGGAATGAAGCTTTCTTT

j_gene: TRBJ1-6
v_gene: TRBV6-5
len: 15
d_gene: TRBD1
abundance: -
CDR3aa: CASSYRTGLGSPLHF
CDR3nt: TGTGCCAGCAGTTACAGGACAGGGTTGGGTTCACCCCTCCACTTT

j_gene: TRBJ2-7
v_gene: TRBV27
len: 13
d_gene: -
abundance: once
CDR3aa: CASSLDLGYEQYF
CDR3nt: TGTGCCAGCAGTTTAGACCTAGGCTACGAGCAGTACTTC

j_gene: TRBJ1-2
v_gene: TRBV19
len: 12
d_gene: TRBD1
abundance: -
CDR3aa: CASNRQGYGYTF
CDR3nt: TGTGCCAGTAATCGACAGGGCTATGGCTACACCTTC

j_gene: TRBJ1-2
v_gene: TRBV7-9
len: 15
d_gene: TRBD1
abundance: -
CDR3aa: CASDRGFPSGYGYTF
CDR3nt: TGTGCCAGTGACAGGGGTTTCCCTTCGGGCTATGGCTACACCTTC

j_gene: TRBJ2-3
v_gene: TRBV5-1
len: 14
d_gene: -
abundance: -
CDR3aa: CASSLGSLTDTQYF
CDR3nt: TGCGCCAGCAGCTTGGGATCGCTCACAGATACGCAGTATTTT

j_gene: TRBJ2-7
v_gene: TRBV7-9
len: 14
d_gene: -
abundance: once
CDR3aa: CASSLGPFNYEQYF
CDR3nt: TGTGCCAGCAGCTTAGGACCTTTTAACTACGAGCAGTACTTC

j_gene: TRBJ2-7
v_gene: TRBV2
len: 12
d_gene: -
abundance: -
CDR3aa: CASSEAGDEQYF
CDR3nt: TGTGCCAGCAGTGAAGCTGGAGACGAGCAGTACTTC

j_gene: TRBJ1-1
v_gene: TRBV18
len: 12
d_gene: -
abundance: -
CDR3aa: CASADNQGEAFF
CDR3nt: TGTGCCAGCGCGGACAATCAAGGTGAAGCTTTCTTT

j_gene: TRBJ2-5
v_gene: TRBV19
len: 13
d_gene: -
abundance: -
CDR3aa: CASSPPGAETQYF
CDR3nt: TGTGCCAGTAGTCCCCCAGGGGCAGAGACCCAGTACTTC

j_gene: TRBJ2-7
v_gene: TRBV5-4
len: 13
d_gene: TRBD1
abundance: -
CDR3aa: CASSRGTDYEQYF
CDR3nt: TGTGCCAGCAGCCGAGGGACAGACTACGAGCAGTACTTC

j_gene: TRBJ1-1
v_gene: TRBV9
len: 11
d_gene: -
abundance: -
CDR3aa: CASSPGDKAFF
CDR3nt: TGTGCCAGCAGCCCAGGGGATAAAGCTTTCTTT

j_gene: TRBJ2-3
v_gene: TRBV19
len: 14
d_gene: TRBD2
abundance: -
CDR3aa: CASSIAGGPDTQYF
CDR3nt: TGTGCCAGTAGTATAGCGGGGGGGCCAGATACGCAGTATTTT

j_gene: TRBJ1-5
v_gene: TRBV5-1
len: 16
d_gene: TRBD1
abundance: -
CDR3aa: CASSPGWGQVNQPQHF
CDR3nt: TGCGCCAGCAGCCCTGGGTGGGGACAGGTGAATCAGCCCCAGCATTTT

j_gene: TRBJ1-6
v_gene: TRBV27
len: 16
d_gene: -
abundance: few
CDR3aa: CASRPAGSSYNSPLHF
CDR3nt: TGTGCCAGCAGGCCAGCGGGGAGCTCCTATAATTCACCCCTCCACTTT

j_gene: TRBJ2-7
v_gene: TRBV2
len: 12
d_gene: -
abundance: -
CDR3aa: CASRTSGYEQYF
CDR3nt: TGTGCCAGCAGAACCAGTGGGTACGAGCAGTACTTC

j_gene: TRBJ1-1
v_gene: TRBV4-1
len: 13
d_gene: -
abundance: -
CDR3aa: CASNQRMNTEAFF
CDR3nt: TGCGCCAGCAACCAGAGAATGAACACTGAAGCTTTCTTT

j_gene: TRBJ1-1
v_gene: TRBV7-9
len: 12
d_gene: -
abundance: once
CDR3aa: CASSLPANEAFF
CDR3nt: TGTGCCAGCAGCCTCCCGGCTAATGAAGCTTTCTTT

j_gene: TRBJ1-1
v_gene: TRBV18
len: 18
d_gene: TRBD1
abundance: few
CDR3aa: CASSPIRTGQDLGPEAFF
CDR3nt: TGTGCCAGCTCACCAATCCGGACAGGGCAGGATTTGGGTCCTGAAGCTTTCTTT

j_gene: TRBJ2-5
v_gene: TRBV5-1
len: 14
d_gene: -
abundance: -
CDR3aa: CASSRDKGQETQYF
CDR3nt: TGCGCCAGCAGTCGGGACAAGGGGCAAGAGACCCAGTACTTC

j_gene: TRBJ1-3
v_gene: TRBV5-1
len: 18
d_gene: TRBD1
abundance: -
CDR3aa: CASSFGTGTAISGNTIYF
CDR3nt: TGCGCCAGCAGCTTTGGGACCGGGACAGCGATCTCTGGAAACACCATATATTTT

j_gene: TRBJ1-1
v_gene: TRBV5-8
len: 15
d_gene: -
abundance: -
CDR3aa: CASSLYRAGDTEAFF
CDR3nt: TGTGCCAGCAGCTTGTATAGGGCAGGGGACACTGAAGCTTTCTTT

j_gene: TRBJ1-1
v_gene: TRBV11-2
len: 12
d_gene: -
abundance: few
CDR3aa: CASSFGNTEAFF
CDR3nt: TGTGCCAGCAGCTTTGGGAACACTGAAGCTTTCTTT

j_gene: TRBJ2-2
v_gene: TRBV6-5
len: 16
d_gene: -
abundance: -
CDR3aa: CASSYSRGVNTGELFF
CDR3nt: TGTGCCAGCAGTTACTCGCGCGGGGTGAACACCGGGGAGCTGTTTTTT

j_gene: TRBJ1-1
v_gene: TRBV13
len: 13
d_gene: -
abundance: -
CDR3aa: CASRWAQNTEAFF
CDR3nt: TGTGCCAGCCGCTGGGCGCAAAACACTGAAGCTTTCTTT

j_gene: TRBJ2-1
v_gene: TRBV7-9
len: 18
d_gene: TRBD2
abundance: -
CDR3aa: CASSRRLAGWYSYNEQFF
CDR3nt: TGTGCCAGCAGCCGACGACTAGCGGGCTGGTACTCCTACAATGAGCAGTTCTTC

j_gene: TRBJ1-5
v_gene: TRBV5-6
len: 16
d_gene: -
abundance: -
CDR3aa: CASSLSGGGINQPQHF
CDR3nt: TGTGCCAGCAGCTTGTCGGGAGGGGGGATCAATCAGCCCCAGCATTTT

j_gene: TRBJ1-2
v_gene: TRBV27
len: 16
d_gene: TRBD1
abundance: -
CDR3aa: CASASTLPRDRNGYTF
CDR3nt: TGTGCCAGCGCGTCCACACTCCCCCGGGACAGAAATGGCTACACCTTC

j_gene: TRBJ1-1
v_gene: TRBV5-1
len: 16
d_gene: -
abundance: -
CDR3aa: CASSLGRVGLNTEAFF
CDR3nt: TGCGCCAGCAGCTTGGGCCGGGTGGGGCTGAACACTGAAGCTTTCTTT

j_gene: TRBJ2-5
v_gene: TRBV21-1
len: 18
d_gene: -
abundance: -
CDR3aa: CASSKDLWRQGARETQYF
CDR3nt: TGTGCCAGCAGCAAAGACTTGTGGAGACAGGGGGCGCGGGAGACCCAGTACTTC

j_gene: TRBJ2-7
v_gene: TRBV6-1
len: 12
d_gene: -
abundance: once
CDR3aa: CASSEDGYEQYF
CDR3nt: TGTGCCAGCAGTGAGGACGGCTACGAGCAGTACTTC

j_gene: TRBJ2-5
v_gene: TRBV6-6
len: 14
d_gene: TRBD2
abundance: -
CDR3aa: CASSWSSGQETQYF
CDR3nt: TGTGCCAGCAGTTGGTCTAGCGGACAAGAGACCCAGTACTTC

j_gene: TRBJ1-1
v_gene: TRBV11-2
len: 14
d_gene: -
abundance: -
CDR3aa: CASSLDHRGTEAFF
CDR3nt: TGTGCCAGCAGCTTAGATCACCGGGGGACTGAAGCTTTCTTT

j_gene: TRBJ2-3
v_gene: TRBV5-1
len: 16
d_gene: TRBD2
abundance: -
CDR3aa: CASSSVTSGAGDTQYF
CDR3nt: TGCGCCAGCAGCTCGGTGACTAGCGGGGCTGGAGATACGCAGTATTTT

j_gene: TRBJ2-3
v_gene: TRBV7-8
len: 19
d_gene: TRBD2
abundance: -
CDR3aa: CASSLGLLAGVYSTDTQYF
CDR3nt: TGTGCCAGCAGCTTAGGGTTACTAGCGGGGGTTTATAGCACAGATACGCAGTATTTT

j_gene: TRBJ2-3
v_gene: TRBV19
len: 14
d_gene: -
abundance: -
CDR3aa: CASRGGDRRHTQYF
CDR3nt: TGTGCCAGCCGAGGGGGGGACAGGCGACATACGCAGTATTTT

j_gene: TRBJ1-5
v_gene: TRBV28
len: 16
d_gene: -
abundance: -
CDR3aa: CASTWGGTTPNQPQHF
CDR3nt: TGTGCCAGCACCTGGGGCGGGACAACTCCCAATCAGCCCCAGCATTTT

j_gene: TRBJ1-6
v_gene: TRBV2
len: 13
d_gene: -
abundance: few
CDR3aa: CASMGRYNSPLHF
CDR3nt: TGTGCCAGCATGGGTCGTTATAATTCACCCCTCCACTTT

j_gene: TRBJ1-3
v_gene: TRBV2
len: 18
d_gene: -
abundance: -
CDR3aa: CASSETFQNPSSGNTIYF
CDR3nt: TGTGCCAGCAGTGAAACGTTTCAAAATCCCTCCTCTGGAAACACCATATATTTT

j_gene: TRBJ2-2
v_gene: TRBV7-3
len: 15
d_gene: -
abundance: -
CDR3aa: CASSPYRDGTGELFF
CDR3nt: TGTGCCAGCAGCCCTTACAGGGATGGAACCGGGGAGCTGTTTTTT

j_gene: TRBJ1-1
v_gene: TRBV18
len: 13
d_gene: -
abundance: -
CDR3aa: CASSLALETEAFF
CDR3nt: TGTGCCAGCTCACTGGCACTGGAGACTGAAGCTTTCTTT